The 20 T cell receptor beta chains listed next were all sequenced from one sample in a study of graft-versus-host responses after intestinal transplantation. Assay: immunoSEQ multiplex PCR; the TCRdb copy retains only in-frame clones and omits some. The sample lists around 26,000 clones, roughly four fifths occurring once. For these receptors, no antigen is known. Source: unstimulated CD8+ T cells sorted from spleen or lymph node cells, taken before transplant. The receptors here all came from a human donor who was the organ donor for an intestinal transplant.

This clone was observed a few times. The chain joins TRBV27 to TRBJ2-6; D uncertain. This CDR3 region has 13 residues. Germline V gene data show CDR1 as MNHEY and CDR2 as SMNVEV (reference sequence). Trimming removed 3 bases from V and 0 bases from J, with 0 bases in between. The CDR3 bases are TGTGCCAGCAGTTTCTCTGGGGCCAACGTCCTGACTTTC. Residues: CASSFSGANVLTF.

The chain has TRBV9 and TRBJ2-5; 7 nucleotides line up with TRBD2. This CDR3 contains 14 residues. Germline V gives CDR1 SGDLS, CDR2 YYNGEE. V dropped 4 bases and J dropped 5; count of bases not matched to a gene: 8. For the CDR3, the DNA is TGTGCCAGCAGCACTACCGGGGGGTCGGAGACCCAGTACTTC. Its translation: CASSTTGGSETQYF. The full variable domain, rest sourced from reference TRBV9 and TRBJ2-5, is DSGVTQTPKHLITATGQRVTLRCSPRSGDLSVYWYQQSLDQGLQFLIQYYNGEERAKGNILERFSAQQFPDLHSELNLSSLELGDSALYFCASSTTGGSETQYFGPGTRLLVL.

V is TRBV27 and J is TRBJ1-5; 9 positions agree with TRBD1. Trimming at V came to 5 bases and at J to 5 bases, leaving 16 bases not matched to a gene. The CDR3 totals 18 residues. CDR1 is MNHEY and CDR2 is SMNVEV in the germline V gene (reference sequence). CDR3: CASSPRQGDSMVHQPQHF. The CDR3 DNA reads TGTGCCAGCAGTCCGCGACAGGGGGATTCTATGGTTCATCAGCCCCAGCATTTT.

This rearrangement joins TRBV5-1 to TRBJ2-3, with D tentatively TRBD1 or TRBD2 (5 bases each). V shed 5 bases and J shed 4 bases, with 20 bases lying between them. The CDR3 is 16 residues long. CDR1 is SGHRS, CDR2 YFSETQ, per germline. CDR3 residues: CASSIPRDRGADTQYF. The DNA of the CDR3 is TGCGCCAGCAGTATACCCCGGGACCGTGGAGCAGATACGCAGTATTTT.

The V call is TRBV5-6, the J call TRBJ1-6; D uncertain. Trimming removed 6 bases at V and 0 bases at J, with 10 bases between. CDR1 and CDR2 (germline): SGHDT, YYEEEE. The CDR3 is 15 amino acids. Written as DNA, the CDR3 is TGTGCCAGCACCCCCAGCCCCTCCTATAATTCACCCCTCCACTTT. Its protein product is CASTPSPSYNSPLHF.

This clone was seen once. The chain recombines TRBV6-6 with TRBJ2-7; 11 bases align to TRBD1. Germline trimming cut 5 bases from V and 4 bases from J; bases unmatched to any gene: 4. The CDR3 runs 14 residues. Germline CDR1 is MNHNY and CDR2 is SVGAGI (reference sequence). The CDR3 nucleotides are TGTGCCAGCAGTCTCGGGACAGGGGGATACGAGCAGTACTTC. Residues: CASSLGTGGYEQYF.

The chain recombines TRBV10-3 with TRBJ1-5, with a weak D call TRBD1 (6 bases). Trimming left V 3 bases short and J 5 bases short, with 14 bases between. CDR1 and CDR2 from the germline V gene are ENHRY and SYGVKD. The CDR3 has 15 amino acids. The CDR3 region has the DNA TGTGCCATCAGTGACTCGACGGGGGGCGATCAGCCCCAGCATTTT. It yields the protein CAISDSTGGDQPQHF.

The gene calls are TRBV2 and TRBJ2-1; D gene unclear. The CDR3 has 13 residues. CDR1 is SNHLY and CDR2 is FYNNEI in the germline V gene. V was shortened by 4 bases and J by 0 bases, with 4 bases between the two germline ends. The CDR3: CASSASSYNEQFF. The CDR3 DNA is TGTGCCAGCAGTGCTAGCTCCTACAATGAGCAGTTCTTC.

The genes are TRBV5-4 and TRBJ1-1; D possibly corresponds to TRBD1 (5 bases). Trimming cost V 3 bases and J 7 bases, with 10 bases left between them. This CDR3 comprises 12 residues. Germline CDR1 reads SGHNT; CDR2 reads YYREEE (reference sequence). The DNA of the CDR3 is TGTGCCAGCAGCTCGGGACTCCTTGAAGCTTTCTTT. Translation: CASSSGLLEAFF.

The chain employs TRBV12-5 and TRBJ1-2; D gene unclear. The CDR3 runs to 12 residues. V was pared by 7 bases and J by 4 bases, with 10 bases between. Germline V gene sequence: CDR1 LGHNT, CDR2 FRNRAP. Here the CDR3 reads CASAPGTYGYTF. The CDR3 DNA sequence: TGTGCTAGTGCCCCGGGAACCTATGGCTACACCTTC.

V gene TRBV30 combines with J gene TRBJ1-6, with D perhaps TRBD1 (5 bases). The CDR3 is made up of 15 amino acids. The germline V gene encodes CDR1 GTSNPN and CDR2 SVGIG (reference sequence). Trimming took 2 bases from V and 9 from J, leaving 17 bases between them. This chain's CDR3 is CAWSLSAGSSSPLHF. The CDR3 DNA reads as TGTGCCTGGAGTTTATCGGCAGGGAGTAGTTCACCCCTCCACTTT.

V and J are TRBV6-4 and TRBJ1-1; D is uncertain. The germline V gene encodes CDR1 MRHNA and CDR2 SNTAGT. Trimming cost V 3 bases and J 0 bases, with 5 bases left between them. This CDR3 has 13 residues. The DNA of the CDR3 is TGTGCCAGCAGTGAATTAATGAACACTGAAGCTTTCTTT. Protein sequence: CASSELMNTEAFF.

This sequence joins TRBV7-9 and TRBJ2-2; D ambiguous. The CDR3 extends over 12 amino acids. The germline V gene encodes CDR1 SEHNR and CDR2 FQNEAQ (reference sequence). V lost 5 bases and J 6 bases, leaving 7 bases between the germline ends. The CDR3 DNA is TGTGCCAGCAGCCATTCCCCCGGGGAGCTGTTTTTT. Its protein product is CASSHSPGELFF.

The rearrangement uses TRBV7-9 and TRBJ2-7; D is unresolved. The CDR3 contains 13 residues. Trimming shortened V by 6 bases and J by 2 bases, and 11 bases separated the two germline ends. The V gene's germline CDR1 is SEHNR and CDR2 FQNEAQ (reference sequence). This CDR3 is CASSSGPTYEQYF. In DNA form, the CDR3 reads TGTGCCAGCAGTTCCGGGCCTACCTACGAGCAGTACTTC.

This clone has a handful of counts. The chain carries TRBV10-3 and TRBJ1-1; D may be TRBD1 (5 bases). Between the trimmed V and J ends, which lost 0 bases and 1 base, there was a span of 12 bases. This CDR3 spans 16 amino acids. CDR1 and CDR2 (germline): ENHRY, SYGVKD. The CDR3 region is CAISESRGGENTEAFF. The CDR3 DNA reads TGTGCCATCAGTGAGTCCCGGGGGGGAGAGAACACTGAAGCTTTCTTT.

The rearrangement joins TRBV7-8 to TRBJ2-1, with 9 bases lining up with TRBD2. The V and J ends lost 3 bases and 5 bases, in that order; junction bases with no gene match: 8. The CDR3 runs 16 residues. Looked up from germline, CDR1 is SGHVS and CDR2 is FQNEAQ. The CDR3 reads CASSFFLSGRDNEQFF. The CDR3 DNA sequence: TGTGCCAGCAGCTTCTTCCTTAGCGGGAGAGACAATGAGCAGTTCTTC.

This chain connects TRBV19 to TRBJ2-7; 7 bases align to TRBD2. The CDR3 has 13 amino acids. V shed 3 bases and J 5 bases; nucleotides not matched to a gene: 4. In germline, CDR1 is LNHDA, CDR2 SQIVND (reference sequence). CDR3 nucleotides: TGTGCCAGTAGTATTTGGCTAGCGGACGAGCAGTACTTC. This sequence encodes CASSIWLADEQYF.

The chain has TRBV27 and TRBJ2-2; a possible D gene is TRBD1 (5 bases). This CDR3 has 13 residues. Germline assignment: CDR1 MNHEY and CDR2 SMNVEV (reference sequence). With 3 bases removed from V and 6 bases from J, the gap between germline ends came to 8 bases. The CDR3 loop is CASSFKGPGELFF. CDR3 coding DNA: TGTGCCAGCAGTTTCAAGGGGCCCGGGGAGCTGTTTTTT.

This chain links TRBV19 with TRBJ2-7, with TRBD1 matching 10 bases. This CDR3 has 17 amino acids. CDR1 is LNHDA, CDR2 SQIVND, per germline (reference sequence). V shed 4 bases and J 4 bases; nucleotides not matched to a gene: 13. CDR3: CASSSSHRDRGGYEQYF. CDR3 DNA: TGTGCCAGTAGTAGCTCCCACCGGGACAGGGGCGGGTACGAGCAGTACTTC.

The rearrangement joins TRBV19 to TRBJ1-4; D is unresolved. This CDR3 contains 15 residues. Germline CDR1 is LNHDA and CDR2 is SQIVND (reference sequence). The V gene lost 5 bases and the J gene lost 5 bases, with 15 bases spanning the gap. The CDR3 bases are TGTGCCAGTAGTTGGACTTTCCTTAACAATGAAAAACTGTTTTTT. Its translation: CASSWTFLNNEKLFF.